These 28 T cell receptor beta chains originate from one sample sequenced in a study of Graves' ophthalmopathy and Graves' hyperthyroidism. From RNA, the CDR3 regions of TCR beta chains were amplified and sequenced. An opening RT-PCR round employed HTBI primers and preceded a second-round multiplex PCR. Using its own MiXCR run on the multiplex PCR reads, TCRdb lists one record per CDR3 protein. The sample includes roughly 400,000 distinct CDR3 sequences, around 19% of them seen just once. The source material was peripheral blood. These receptors were collected from a woman aged 18-29 years with Graves' ophthalmopathy.

This clonotype was detected ten times or more. At one of its ends the junction is not consistent with the germline gene, which may arise from a read error. This chain links TRBV28 with TRBJ2-4; D might be TRBD2 (5 bases). This CDR3 is built from 16 residues. CDR1 and CDR2 (germline): MDHEN, SYDVKM. CDR3 protein: CASSLFGALAKNMQYF. CDR3 coding DNA: TGTGCCAGCAGTTTATTTGGTGCGCTAGCCAAAAACATGCAGTACTTC.

This clonotype was observed many times. The chain recombines TRBV5-1 with TRBJ2-7; D gene unclear. V was shortened by 0 bases and J by 3 bases, with 10 bases between the two germline ends. The germline V gene has CDR1 SGHRS and CDR2 YFSETQ. The CDR3 is made up of 14 amino acids. For the CDR3, the DNA is TGCGCCAGCAGCTTGGGACAAACCATCTACGAGCAGTACTTC. Translating gives CASSLGQTIYEQYF.

This clonotype was counted at least ten times. The genes are TRBV6-2 or TRBV6-3 and TRBJ1-2; no reliable D call. V was shortened by 5 bases and J by 7 bases, with 14 bases between the two germline ends. Germline-derived CDR1 and CDR2 are MNHEY and SVGEGT. This CDR3 has 13 amino acids. The CDR3 DNA reads TGTGCCAGCAGTACCGCGGGGTTCGGTGGCTACACCTTC. This translates into CASSTAGFGGYTF.

This sequence joins TRBV6-1 and TRBJ2-5; D is unresolved. CDR1 is MNHNS and CDR2 is SASEGT in the germline V gene. V was shortened by 4 bases and J by 2 bases, with 8 bases between the two germline ends. The CDR3 is made up of 13 amino acids. The CDR3 loop is CASSGETQETQYF. The CDR3 bases are TGTGCCAGCAGTGGTGAGACTCAAGAGACCCAGTACTTC.

At least ten counts were recorded for this clonotype. One base away lies a much larger clone, so this may be a sequencing read error. The chain carries TRBV7-2 and TRBJ2-5; 15 nucleotides agree with TRBD2. Germline lookup yields CDR1 SGHTA and CDR2 FQGNSA. The CDR3 sequence is 17 residues long. This CDR3 reads CASGLVGLAGGQETQYF. The CDR3 coding sequence is TGTGCCAGCGGCTTGGTGGGACTAGCGGGGGGTCAAGAGACCCAGTACTTC.

This clonotype has ten or more counts. The V call is TRBV20-1, the J call TRBJ1-1, with 9 nucleotides matching TRBD1. The CDR3 runs to 11 residues. Trimming took 5 bases from V and 8 from J; bases not matched to a gene: 3. Germline V lookup: CDR1 DFQATT, CDR2 SNEGSKA (reference sequence). CDR3: CSAWGTGEAFF. DNA for the CDR3: TGCAGTGCTTGGGGGACAGGGGAAGCTTTCTTT.

This clonotype was observed a handful of times. The chain combines TRBV20-1 with TRBJ2-7, with 7 bases fitting TRBD2. The J segment lost 2 bases and the V segment lost 6 bases, leaving 4 bases of the junction unmatched. The CDR3 length is 12 residues. The germline gives CDR1 DFQATT, CDR2 SNEGSKA (reference sequence). CDR3 sequence (DNA): TGCAGTGCCCCGGGGAGGGCCTACGAGCAGTACTTC. This codes for CSAPGRAYEQYF.

This clonotype was detected many times. The chain is built from TRBV5-1 and TRBJ2-7, with D uncertain. V lost 5 bases, J lost 4 bases, and 16 bases lay in between. CDR3 length equals 14 residues. The V gene's germline CDR1 is SGHRS and CDR2 YFSETQ. The CDR3 sequence: CASSFRAPPYEQYF. Written as DNA, the CDR3 is TGCGCCAGCAGTTTCCGGGCCCCCCCTTACGAGCAGTACTTC.

In its sample, this clonotype was seen many times. V and J are TRBV6-2 or TRBV6-3 and TRBJ1-5; D is perhaps TRBD1 (6 bases). This CDR3 region has 15 residues. With 6 bases removed from V and 7 bases from J, the gap between germline ends came to 19 bases. Per the germline V gene, CDR1 is MNHEY and CDR2 is SVGEGT. CDR3 nucleotide sequence: TGTGCCAGCAGCCATGGGGGGACATCGGGGCAGCCCCAGCATTTT. Translated: CASSHGGTSGQPQHF.

In this sample, this clonotype turned up many times. The rearrangement links TRBV27 to TRBJ2-7, with TRBD2 matching over 9 bases. CDR1 and CDR2 (germline): MNHEY, SMNVEV (reference sequence). This CDR3 has 17 amino acids. The V and J ends lost 4 bases and 5 bases, in that order; junction bases with no gene match: 15. The CDR3 sequence: CASSSTHGGRAPHEQYF. CDR3 bases: TGTGCCAGCAGTTCCACCCACGGCGGGAGGGCCCCCCACGAGCAGTACTTC.

This clonotype was counted ten times or more. The chain recombines TRBV18 with TRBJ2-7; TRBD2 matches at 10 bases. This CDR3 is built from 14 residues. Germline values: CDR1 KGHSH, CDR2 LQKENI. J lost 5 bases, V lost 3 bases, and 4 bases had no gene match. The CDR3 DNA reads as TGTGCCAGCTCACCGAGGACTAGCGGCGACGAGCAGTACTTC. It yields the protein CASSPRTSGDEQYF.

This clonotype was found many times. The chain couples TRBV7-2 to TRBJ2-7; D remains ambiguous. V was shortened by 1 base and J by 2 bases, with 9 bases between the two germline ends. This CDR3 is 14 amino acids long. Germline assignment: CDR1 SGHTA and CDR2 FQGNSA. The DNA of the CDR3 is TGTGCCAGCAGCTTAGGGGTCGCGGCCTACGAGCAGTACTTC. Protein sequence: CASSLGVAAYEQYF.

This clonotype appeared many times. The chain employs TRBV5-1 and TRBJ2-7; 9 nucleotides align to TRBD2. Germline lookup yields CDR1 SGHRS and CDR2 YFSETQ. This CDR3 region has 15 residues. Trimming removed 4 bases from V and 3 bases from J; junction bases left unmatched: 8. CDR3 protein: CASSATSGRNYEQYF. CDR3 sequence (DNA): TGCGCCAGCAGCGCCACTAGCGGGCGAAACTACGAGCAGTACTTC.

This clonotype occurred many times. The V call is TRBV12-3 or TRBV12-4, the J call TRBJ1-3; D perhaps matches TRBD1 (6 bases). This CDR3 contains 15 residues. V was trimmed by 2 bases and J by 5 bases, leaving 13 bases between them. The CDR3 DNA reads as TGTGCCAGCAGTTTATACACAGGGTTGAGAAACACCATATATTTT. Its protein product is CASSLYTGLRNTIYF.

There are many counts of this clonotype. In DNA, the CDR3 is TGTGCCAGCAGTTTTGGGACAGTGGCGACGACCCGGGAGCTGTTTTTT. Translating gives CASSFGTVATTRELFF. The V call is TRBV27, the J call TRBJ2-2; 7 nucleotides agree with TRBD1. CDR3 length equals 16 residues. Germline V CDR1 and CDR2: MNHEY, SMNVEV (reference sequence). The V and J ends lost 3 bases and 9 bases, in that order; junction bases with no gene match: 13.

This clonotype was found many times. The chain couples TRBV6-5 to TRBJ1-1; D gene ambiguous. Germline V gene lookup returns CDR1 MNHEY and CDR2 SVGAGI. The CDR3 covers 12 residues. The V gene lost 8 bases and the J gene lost 1 base, with 8 bases spanning the gap. CDR3 bases: TGTGCCAGCCCGGAGGGGAACACTGAAGCTTTCTTT. It yields the protein CASPEGNTEAFF.

This clonotype was recorded at least ten times. One base away lies a much larger clone, so this may be a sequencing read error. The chain combines TRBV11-2 with TRBJ2-7, with TRBD1 matching over 8 bases. Germline lookup yields CDR1 SGHAT and CDR2 FQNNGV. The CDR3 is 13 residues long. V trimming: 5 bases; J trimming: 3 bases; junction bases outside the gene matches: 3. CDR3 sequence reads: CASSMGQDYEQYF. DNA of the CDR3: TGTGCCAGCAGCATGGGACAGGACTACGAGCAGTACTTC. The variable domain in full, completed from reference TRBV11-2 and TRBJ2-7, reads EAGVAQSPRYKIIEKRQSVAFWCNPISGHATLYWYQQILGQGPKLLIQFQNNGVVDDSQLPKDRFSAERLKGVDSTLKIQPAKLEDSAVYLCASSMGQDYEQYFGPGTRLTVT.

Many counts were recorded for this clonotype. The V call is TRBV20-1, the J call TRBJ2-7; D gene uncertain. This CDR3 spans 12 amino acids. V lost 8 bases, J lost 7 bases, and 18 bases lay in between. Germline-derived CDR1 and CDR2 are DFQATT and SNEGSKA (reference sequence). The CDR3, as DNA: TGCAGTCTACGGCCGTGGTCGGAAGAGCAGTACTTC. Its translation is CSLRPWSEEQYF.

This clonotype showed up many times. The CDR3 sequence: CASSGRGMNTEAFF. The CDR3, as DNA: TGTGCCAGCAGCGGAAGGGGGATGAACACTGAAGCTTTCTTT. The rearrangement uses TRBV7-9 and TRBJ1-1, with D possibly matching TRBD1 (6 bases). CDR1 SEHNR and CDR2 FQNEAQ come from the germline V gene (reference sequence). V was cut by 5 bases and J by 0 bases, with 10 bases left in between. The CDR3 covers 14 residues.

This clonotype was counted between two and nine times. This rearrangement joins TRBV11-2 to TRBJ2-7; 7 nucleotides match TRBD1. Trimming cost V 5 bases and J 0 bases; bases outside gene matches: 10. From germline, CDR1 is SGHAT and CDR2 FQNNGV. The CDR3 is 16 amino acids. CDR3 in DNA: TGTGCCAGCAGCCCTCGGACAGGCCACAGCTCCTACGAGCAGTACTTC. This gives the protein CASSPRTGHSSYEQYF.

This clonotype was recorded at least ten times. The chain has TRBV7-2 and TRBJ1-2; D possibly corresponds to TRBD1 (6 bases). V was pared by 5 bases and J by 5 bases, with 15 bases between. Germline-derived CDR1 and CDR2 are SGHTA and FQGNSA. CDR3 length: 14 amino acids. The CDR3 nucleotides are TGTGCCAGCAGCCTGGACAGCTCACCATATGGCTACACCTTC. It yields the protein CASSLDSSPYGYTF.

At least ten counts were recorded for this clonotype. This chain connects TRBV7-2 to TRBJ1-1, with unresolved D. CDR1 SGHTA and CDR2 FQGNSA come from the germline V gene. With 5 bases removed from V and 4 bases from J, the gap between germline ends came to 8 bases. The CDR3 is 12 residues long. The CDR3 DNA reads as TGTGCCAGCAGCGTCTACGGCACTGAAGCTTTCTTT. Translation: CASSVYGTEAFF.

This clonotype was seen at least ten times. The chain uses TRBV11-2 and TRBJ2-2; TRBD1 agrees at 9 bases. The trim removed 4 bases at V and 0 bases at J, leaving 9 bases unmatched. This CDR3 has 18 amino acids. Germline CDR1 and CDR2: SGHAT and FQNNGV. The CDR3 sequence: CASSWGQGKGPNTGELFF. CDR3 sequence (DNA): TGTGCCAGCAGCTGGGGACAGGGAAAAGGCCCGAACACCGGGGAGCTGTTTTTT.

This rearrangement joins TRBV30 to TRBJ1-1, with D maybe TRBD1 (5 bases). Germline V gene sequence: CDR1 GTSNPN, CDR2 SVGIG (reference sequence). The CDR3 loop spans 15 amino acids. The ends were cut back, 0 bases at V and 1 base at J, with 12 bases in the middle. The CDR3 DNA is TGTGCCTGGAGTGTGGGGACCCTTACGAACACTGAAGCTTTCTTT. It codes for CAWSVGTLTNTEAFF. Together with reference TRBV30 and TRBJ1-1, the CDR3 gives the full variable domain: SQTIHQWPATLVQPVGSPLSLECTVEGTSNPNLYWYRQAAGRGLQLLFYSVGIGQISSEVPQNLSASRPQDRQFILSSKKLLLSDSGFYLCAWSVGTLTNTEAFFGQGTRLTVV.

This clonotype was counted ten times or more. The junction departs from germline at one end; a sequencing error may be responsible. The chain combines TRBV11-2 with TRBJ1-2; D might be TRBD1 (6 bases). Looked up from germline, CDR1 is SGHAT and CDR2 is FQNNGV. The CDR3 loop spans 17 amino acids. The CDR3 spells CASSAAGGARPSYGFTF. The CDR3 DNA is TGTGCCAGCAGCGCCGCGGGGGGCGCCCGTCCCAGCTATGGCTTCACCTTC.

This clonotype was found many times. This may arise from a read error, as a much more abundant clone is one base away. V is TRBV6-2 or TRBV6-3 and J is TRBJ1-2; D is unclear. The germline gives CDR1 MNHEY, CDR2 SVGEGT. CDR3 size: 14 residues. V gave up 5 bases and J gave up 7 bases, with 17 bases separating them. The CDR3 coding sequence is TGTGCCAGCAGTCCAATTAGCGTCTACTGTGGCTACACCTTC. It yields the protein CASSPISVYCGYTF.

This clonotype was observed a single time. The J gene is TRBJ1-2, the V gene TRBV6-2 or TRBV6-3, with 8 bases lining up with TRBD1. The germline V gene encodes CDR1 MNHEY and CDR2 SVGEGT. V was pared by 6 bases and J by 8 bases, with 14 bases of the junction left unmatched. This CDR3 is 15 amino acids long. Here the CDR3 reads CASRSSGTGMAGYTF. The CDR3 DNA is TGTGCCAGCAGGAGCTCCGGGACAGGAATGGCGGGCTACACCTTC.

This chain links TRBV12-3 or TRBV12-4 with TRBJ2-5; 10 bases agree with TRBD2. V dropped 5 bases and J dropped 2; count of bases not matched to a gene: 14. This CDR3 comprises 18 residues. The CDR3 bases are TGTGCCAGCAGTCCAGGACTAGCGGATCCACTTACTCAAGAGACCCAGTACTTC. Residues: CASSPGLADPLTQETQYF.